Only a few counts were recorded for the clone carrying this T cell receptor beta chain. The data derive from a study of OX40 agonist ivuxolimab in advanced cancers. The V segment lost 4 bases and the J segment 7 bases; nucleotides outside the gene matches: 5. The CDR3 length is 15 residues. From germline, CDR1 is SGHTA and CDR2 FQGNSA. Profiling relied on immunoSEQ multiplex PCR, and the TCRdb table lists in-frame clones only, not all of them. The profile covers roughly 40,000 clones, with approximately 79% appearing a single time and around 2% taken by the ten largest. The sequencing here drew on CD4+ or CD8+ T cells sorted from blood, taken in a trial of the OX40 agonist ivuxolimab. The rearrangement uses TRBV7-2 and TRBJ1-6; 9 bases map to TRBD1. This TCR came from an adult with an advanced solid tumor such as melanoma, head and neck, liver or kidney cancer. The CDR3 reads CASSSSGQGNSPLHF. The CDR3 nucleotides read TGTGCCAGCAGCTCTTCGGGACAGGGCAATTCACCCCTCCACTTT.